This T cell receptor beta chain was observed in a study of control samples from healthy donors and cancer patients. Germline V lookup: CDR1 LNHDA, CDR2 SQIVND (reference sequence). Trimming took 3 bases from V and 1 from J, leaving 6 bases between them. This CDR3 comprises 14 residues. Some clones are missing from TCRdb's copy, which holds only in-frame ones; the method was immunoSEQ multiplex PCR. The repertoire holds about 92,000 clones, approximately 82% seen once, with around 9.1% in the top ten. This clonotype was sampled from a woman aged 55-69 years in good health. The chain carries TRBV19 and TRBJ1-4; D is ambiguous. The sample was blood. CDR3 residues: CASSIHGTNEKLFF. DNA for the CDR3: TGTGCCAGTAGTATCCACGGAACTAATGAAAAACTGTTTTTT.